The sequence of this T cell receptor beta chain was determined in a study of control samples from healthy donors and cancer patients. The germline CDR1 and CDR2 sequences are SGHVS and FQNEAQ. The CDR3 loop spans 18 amino acids. Deletions cut 0 bases from V and 0 bases from J, with 18 bases between. Assay used: immunoSEQ multiplex PCR; TCRdb lists only in-frame clones, some missing. The sample shows 97,000 or so clones, 92% of them seen only once. The TCR originated in a young woman in good health. J is TRBJ2-7 and V is TRBV7-8; D is unresolved. Sequenced sample: blood. The CDR3: CASSLARIPARASYEQYF. The CDR3 region has the DNA TGTGCCAGCAGCTTAGCGAGAATACCGGCTAGGGCCTCCTACGAGCAGTACTTC.